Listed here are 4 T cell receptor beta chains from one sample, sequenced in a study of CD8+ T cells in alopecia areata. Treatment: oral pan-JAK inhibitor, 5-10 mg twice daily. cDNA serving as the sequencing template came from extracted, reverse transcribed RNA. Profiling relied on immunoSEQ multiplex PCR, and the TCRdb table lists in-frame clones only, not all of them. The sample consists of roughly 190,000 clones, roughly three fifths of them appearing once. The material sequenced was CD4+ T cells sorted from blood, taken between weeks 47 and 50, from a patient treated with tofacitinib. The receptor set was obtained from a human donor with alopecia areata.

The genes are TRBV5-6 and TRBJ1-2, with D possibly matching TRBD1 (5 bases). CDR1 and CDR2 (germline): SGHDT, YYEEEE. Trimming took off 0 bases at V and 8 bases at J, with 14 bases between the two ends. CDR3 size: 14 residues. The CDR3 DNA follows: TGTGCCAGCAGCTTGGTAAAGGGGAAGGGCGGCTACACCTTC. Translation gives CASSLVKGKGGYTF.

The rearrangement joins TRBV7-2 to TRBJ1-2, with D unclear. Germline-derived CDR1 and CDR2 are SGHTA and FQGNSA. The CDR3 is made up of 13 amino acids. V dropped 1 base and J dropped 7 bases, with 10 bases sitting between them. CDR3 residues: CASSLDILGGYTF. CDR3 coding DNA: TGTGCCAGCAGCTTAGACATTTTGGGTGGCTACACCTTC. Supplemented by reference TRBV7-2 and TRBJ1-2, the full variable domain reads GAGVSQSPSNKVTEKGKDVELRCDPISGHTALYWYRQSLGQGLEFLIYFQGNSAPDKSGLPSDRFSAERTGGSVSTLTIQRTQQEDSAVYLCASSLDILGGYTFGSGTRLTVV.

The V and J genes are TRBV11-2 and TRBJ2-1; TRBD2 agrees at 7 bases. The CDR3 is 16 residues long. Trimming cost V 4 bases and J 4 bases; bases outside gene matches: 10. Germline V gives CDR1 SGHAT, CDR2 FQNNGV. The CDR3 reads CASSSLFAGVYNEQFF. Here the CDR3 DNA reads TGTGCCAGCAGCTCCCTATTTGCGGGGGTTTACAATGAGCAGTTCTTC.

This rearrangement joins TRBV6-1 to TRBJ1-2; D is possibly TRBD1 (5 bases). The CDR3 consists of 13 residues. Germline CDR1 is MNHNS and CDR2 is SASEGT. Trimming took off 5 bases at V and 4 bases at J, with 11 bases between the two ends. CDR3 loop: CASSSDSPYGYTF. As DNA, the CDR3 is TGTGCCAGCAGTTCAGACAGCCCCTATGGCTACACCTTC.